The rows below give T cell receptor beta chains drawn from one sample of a study of early T cells in non-severe SARS-CoV-2 infection. MiXCR was run by TCRdb on the 5' RACE reads, yielding one entry per CDR3 protein. The sample holds around 39,000 distinct CDR3 sequences, roughly 5.4% seen once. The sample was whole blood, taken at baseline. All receptors come from an adult who was a healthcare worker with PCR-confirmed SARS-CoV-2 infection or an uninfected control (not recorded which). Both conserved end residues are part of each CDR3. The order of the fields is J gene, V gene, clone size, D gene, CDR3 DNA, CDR3 protein. A D gene is named only where the DNA matches it firmly. For some rows the clone size is stated as once, few or many, or as a class when expanded; others skip it.

TRBJ2-2 TRBV14 many . TGTGCCAGCAGCCAAGATTGGACTACCGGGGAGCTGTTTTTT CASSQDWTTGELFF
TRBJ1-5 TRBV3-1 many . TGTGCCAGCAGCCAAGACGGCTTTCATCAGCCCCAGCATTTT CASSQDGFHQPQHF
TRBJ2-2 TRBV28 many . TGTGCCAGCCGGGGGACCACCGGGGAGCTGTTTTTT CASRGTTGELFF
TRBJ2-7 TRBV11-2 many TRBD2 TGTGCCAGCAGGGGACTAGCGGCCTCCTACGAGCAGTACTTC CASRGLAASYEQYF
TRBJ2-1 TRBV10-3 large TRBD1 TGTGCCATCAGTGAACCGGGACAGGGTCGGATCGGTAATGAGCAGTTCTTC CAISEPGQGRIGNEQFF
TRBJ1-4 TRBV20-1 many . TGCAGTGCCACTCAAGCTGGCAATGAAAAACTGTTTTTT CSATQAGNEKLFF
TRBJ2-1 TRBV30 . TRBD2 TGTGCCTGGAGCCATGGACGGGGGAGGGCCTTAAGGACCTACAATGAGCAGTTCTTC CAWSHGRGRALRTYNEQFF
TRBJ2-1 TRBV5-1 many . TGCGCCAGCAGCTTGGTCCCTGGGGGAGTTAACAATGAGCAGTTCTTC CASSLVPGGVNNEQFF
TRBJ2-1 TRBV5-1 few TRBD2 TGCGCCAGCAGCTCCTCCCGACTAGCGGGGGATGAGCAGTTCTTC CASSSSRLAGDEQFF
TRBJ1-5 TRBV12-3/TRBV12-4 few . TGTGCCAGCAGTGTAGAACAGGGAAATAGCAATCAGCCCCAGCATTTT CASSVEQGNSNQPQHF
TRBJ1-2 TRBV7-3 many . TGTGCCAGCAGCTCCAAGACAGGCCCCGGAGACTATGGCTACACCTTC CASSSKTGPGDYGYTF
TRBJ1-1 TRBV2 . . TGTGCCAGCAGCCCGTGGGGGGACACTGAAGCTTTCTTT CASSPWGDTEAFF
TRBJ2-3 TRBV15 few . TGTGCCACCAGCTTAGAAGTGGCGGGATTCACAGATACGCAGTATTTT CATSLEVAGFTDTQYF
TRBJ1-3 TRBV9 many . TGTGCCAGCACCAGTACGGGGGCCCTTGGAAACACCATATATTTT CASTSTGALGNTIYF
TRBJ2-3 TRBV6-2/TRBV6-3 many TRBD2 TGTGCCAGCAGTCTTAGCGGGAGTGTCGCAGATACGCAGTATTTT CASSLSGSVADTQYF
TRBJ2-3 TRBV20-1 medium-sized . TGCAGTGCTAGACCCACAGATACGCAGTATTTT CSARPTDTQYF
TRBJ2-5 TRBV28 . . TGTGCCAGCAGTTCCGGGCTGCGTCAAGAGACCCAGTACTTC CASSSGLRQETQYF
TRBJ2-5 TRBV2 few TRBD2 TGTGCCAGCAGTGAAGTTGGGTCTGTCCGGGGGGCCCAGTACTTC CASSEVGSVRGAQYF
TRBJ2-6 TRBV19 many . TGTGCCAGTAGTATTAAGGGAGGATCCTCCTCTGGGGCCAACGTCCTGACTTTC CASSIKGGSSSGANVLTF
TRBJ2-5 TRBV2 few TRBD1 TGTGCCACTTCCCGGGACAGAGGATTTCAAGAGACCCAGTACTTC CATSRDRGFQETQYF
TRBJ1-1 TRBV6-2/TRBV6-3 . . TGTGCCAGCAGGGACACAGCCAAAGCTTTCTTT CASRDTAKAFF
TRBJ2-1 TRBV19 many TRBD2 TGTGCCAGTAAATCCAGCGGGAGGGCTAATGAGCAGTTCTTC CASKSSGRANEQFF
TRBJ1-5 TRBV6-6 many . TGTGCCAGCAGTCAAGACAGCTATCAGCCCCAGCATTTT CASSQDSYQPQHF
TRBJ2-1 TRBV20-1 many . TGCAGTGCGCAGAAACTTCGACTCCTCTCGAGTAATGAGCAGTTCTTC CSAQKLRLLSSNEQFF
TRBJ2-1 TRBV19 many TRBD1 TGTGCCTCACTGGACAGGCCCTACAATGAGCAGTTCTTC CASLDRPYNEQFF
TRBJ2-7 TRBV28 many TRBD2 TGTGCCAGCAGGGGGGGGACCCACGAGCAGTACTTC CASRGGTHEQYF
TRBJ1-6 TRBV18 many . TGTGCCAGCTCAGTGGACCAGGGTAATTCACCCCTCCACTTT CASSVDQGNSPLHF
TRBJ1-5 TRBV4-1 many . TGCGCCAGCAGCCTCCCCAAGGACGGGGGTGTCGGTCAGCCCCAGCATTTT CASSLPKDGGVGQPQHF
TRBJ1-4 TRBV27 many . TGTGCCAGCAGTCCAGGGAGAACTAATGAAAAACTGTTTTTT CASSPGRTNEKLFF
TRBJ2-1 TRBV20-1 many TRBD1 TGCAGTGCTAGAGTTCCGGGACAGGGAGGCGATGAGCAGTTCTTC CSARVPGQGGDEQFF
TRBJ2-1 TRBV9 many TRBD2 TGTGCCAGCAGCGTGGTAGCGGGAGGTCGGAATGAGCAGTTCTTC CASSVVAGGRNEQFF
TRBJ1-1 TRBV19 many . TGTGCCAGTAACCCCAGAGAAGCTTTCTTT CASNPREAFF
TRBJ1-3 TRBV3-1 few TRBD1 TGTGCCAGCAGCCATGGACAGGCAACCATATATTTT CASSHGQATIYF
TRBJ1-2 TRBV20-1 many . TGCAGTGCTAGAAAGACGGGGGGAGGCTATGGCTACACCTTC CSARKTGGGYGYTF
TRBJ2-5 TRBV5-1 few TRBD1 TGCGCCAGCAACCAACAGGGGAATCGAGAGACCCAGTACTTC CASNQQGNRETQYF
TRBJ2-3 TRBV6-2/TRBV6-3 few . TGTGCCAGCAGTTCCCCGAGGGATTCGTACTTGACGCAGTATTTT CASSSPRDSYLTQYF
TRBJ2-1 TRBV2 . TRBD2 TGTGCCAGCAGTGGGACTAGCGGGATTCCTGAGCAGTTCTTC CASSGTSGIPEQFF
TRBJ2-5 TRBV27 many TRBD1 TGTGCCAGCAGTTATGACAGGGGAGAGACCCAGTACTTC CASSYDRGETQYF
TRBJ2-1 TRBV29-1 few . TGCAGCGTTTGGTCCGGGCAGGCCTACAATGAGCAGTTCTTC CSVWSGQAYNEQFF
TRBJ1-1 TRBV19 many TRBD1 TGTGCCAGTAGGTCCTACCGGACAGGCATGAACACTGAAGCTTTCTTT CASRSYRTGMNTEAFF
TRBJ2-5 TRBV7-6 . . TGTGCCAGCAGCTTATCCCTCGCATTGGGGGCACAAGAGACCCAGTACTTC CASSLSLALGAQETQYF
TRBJ2-3 TRBV24-1 many TRBD2 TGTGCCACTTTGAATACTAGCGGGAGTGTCGCCGATACGCAGTATTTT CATLNTSGSVADTQYF
TRBJ2-1 TRBV7-2 many . TGTGCCAGCAGCTTAGCCGCAGCTAGCTGGGACAATGAGCAGTTCTTC CASSLAAASWDNEQFF
TRBJ1-2 TRBV30 . TRBD1 TGTGCCTGGAGTAAGGGGACAGGCTATGGCTACACCTTC CAWSKGTGYGYTF
TRBJ2-7 TRBV4-1 many TRBD1 TGCGCCAGCAGCGGACGAGACAGGGGCCTATTCTACGAGCAGTACTTC CASSGRDRGLFYEQYF
TRBJ1-4 TRBV6-5 many TRBD1 TGTGCCAGCAGTTACGGATTGTCGGGACAGATCGAAAAACTGTTTTTT CASSYGLSGQIEKLFF
TRBJ2-7 TRBV7-9 many . TGTGCCAGCAGCCGCCGGGGCGACCACGAGCAGTACTTC CASSRRGDHEQYF
TRBJ2-1 TRBV5-6 many TRBD2 TGTGCCAGCAGTTTTGGGACTAGCGCCTACTACAATGAGCAGTTCTTC CASSFGTSAYYNEQFF
TRBJ2-3 TRBV6-5 many TRBD1 TGTGCCAGCACGCCGAGACAGGGTCTAAGGGGGACAGATACGCAGTATTTT CASTPRQGLRGTDTQYF
TRBJ2-1 TRBV20-1 many . TGCAGTGCTATCGGGGCAAACTCCTACAATGAGCAGTTCTTC CSAIGANSYNEQFF
TRBJ2-5 TRBV30 many . TGTGCCTGGACTCTCCCCGCACAAGAGACCCAGTACTTC CAWTLPAQETQYF
TRBJ2-5 TRBV20-1 many . TGCAGTGCTAGAGATCAGGACAGGGCGGGAGTGGAGACCCAGTACTTC CSARDQDRAGVETQYF
TRBJ1-1 TRBV27 many . TGTGCCAGCAGAAGGAAAGGGAACACTGAAGCTTTCTTT CASRRKGNTEAFF
TRBJ1-5 TRBV6-5 few . TGTGCCAGCAGTTACTCGGGACCAGGCGGCTATAGCAATCAGCCCCAGCATTTT CASSYSGPGGYSNQPQHF
TRBJ2-2 TRBV20-1 many TRBD1 TGCAGTGCTACCGGGACAGTGAACACCGGGGAGCTGTTTTTT CSATGTVNTGELFF
TRBJ2-1 TRBV29-1 many TRBD2 TGCAGCGTTGAGAATAGCGGGAGCGGGAATGAGCAGTTCTTC CSVENSGSGNEQFF
TRBJ2-1 TRBV24-1 few . TGTGCCACCAGTGCCGTGAGAGAGAACAATGAGCAGTTCTTC CATSAVRENNEQFF
TRBJ1-6 TRBV28 . . TGTGCCAGCAGTCGCGGCCTCGGGGCCTCCTATAATTCACCCCTCCACTTT CASSRGLGASYNSPLHF